This T cell receptor (beta chain) came from a study of cytomegalovirus exposure and HLA in healthy donors. The donors were in the roughly 110-subject validation cohort; that cohort was separate from the roughly 730-subject first cohort. Study results and caveats: Per published reports, the classifier diagnosed cytomegalovirus status with high specificity and sensitivity. The study designated 150 or so TCR beta chains cytomegalovirus-associated. First-cohort TCR clusters tended to co-occur in the roughly 130 validation repertoires, a later analysis found.

The table came from immunoSEQ multiplex PCR; TCRdb's copy has only in-frame clones and leaves some out. The sample contains 250,000 to 350,000 clones, over 75% of which appear only once. This clone was detected a few times. What it binds is unknown. V lost 4 bases, J lost 13 bases, and 17 bases lay in between. This CDR3 has 13 residues. Germline CDR1 and CDR2: WNHNN and SYGVQD (reference sequence). This TCR was sampled from a woman aged 18-29 years in good health and CMV-seronegative. Sequenced input: PBMCs. V gene TRBV10-1 combines with J gene TRBJ1-3, with D possibly matching TRBD1 (5 bases). This chain's CDR3 is CASSVWPGKGIYF. CDR3 nucleotide sequence: TGCGCCAGCAGTGTCTGGCCAGGCAAGGGGATATATTTT.